The 22 T cell receptor beta chains reported below all come from one sample, sequenced in a study of blood T cells in healthy people across ages. A second PCR of roughly 7 to 11 cycles used a sample-barcoded 5' primer and a J-beta primer mix. TCRdb called the 5' RACE reads again in MiXCR, with one record for every CDR3 protein. The data contain about 1.8 million distinct CDR3 sequences, about 50% of them singletons. The sequenced sample consisted of blood. The receptors were sampled from a woman in her thirties or forties in good health.

This clonotype was seen more than once but under ten times. This chain links TRBV29-1 with TRBJ1-2; D remains unclear. Trimming removed 2 bases at V and 8 bases at J, with 15 bases between. Germline CDR1 and CDR2: SQVTM and ANQGSEA. The CDR3 has 13 residues. CDR3 sequence (DNA): TGCAGCGTTGAAAGAAGGAATTTGTACGGCTACACCTTC. The encoded protein is CSVERRNLYGYTF.

In DNA, the CDR3 is TGCAGTGCTAGCAGGGTGAATAATGAAAAACTGTTTTTT. Amino acids: CSASRVNNEKLFF. V and J are TRBV20-1 and TRBJ1-4, with a tentative D call TRBD1 (5 bases). Germline CDR1 reads DFQATT; CDR2 reads SNEGSKA (reference sequence). This CDR3 has 13 amino acids. Trimming pared 3 bases from V and 4 bases from J, leaving 9 bases between.

This clonotype was observed a handful of times. The chain carries TRBV20-1 and TRBJ1-6; 8 bases are a match to TRBD1. The CDR3 loop spans 14 amino acids. CDR1 is DFQATT and CDR2 is SNEGSKA in the germline V gene (reference sequence). V lost 5 bases and J lost 10; bases outside the gene matches: 10. CDR3 sequence reads: CSAGRQGQGSPLHF. The DNA for the CDR3 is TGCAGTGCTGGCAGACAGGGGCAGGGGTCACCCCTCCACTTT.

This clonotype was picked up many times. V is TRBV5-1 and J is TRBJ2-1, with D perhaps being TRBD1 or TRBD2 (5 bases each). V lost 0 bases and J 9 bases, leaving 10 bases between the germline ends. CDR3 length: 13 amino acids. Germline lookup yields CDR1 SGHRS and CDR2 YFSETQ. For the CDR3, the DNA is TGCGCCAGCAGCTTGGATGGGGCGGGTGAGCAGTTCTTC. Protein: CASSLDGAGEQFF. Filled out from reference TRBV5-1 and TRBJ2-1, the complete variable domain reads KAGVTQTPRYLIKTRGQQVTLSCSPISGHRSVSWYQQTPGQGLQFLFEYFSETQRNKGNFPGRFSGRQFSNSRSEMNVSTLELGDSALYLCASSLDGAGEQFFGPGTRLTVL.

The V and J genes are TRBV6-2 or TRBV6-3 and TRBJ1-2; D is unresolved. The germline CDR1 and CDR2 sequences are MNHEY and SVGEGT. CDR3 length equals 13 residues. The germline V and J ends were trimmed by 6 bases and 5 bases, with 13 bases remaining between them. The CDR3: CASSTAQIYGYTF. In DNA, the CDR3 is TGTGCCAGCAGCACTGCACAGATTTATGGCTACACCTTC.

The chain carries TRBV9 and TRBJ1-2, with a tentative D call TRBD1 (5 bases). V shed 0 bases and J shed 3 bases, with 12 bases lying between them. The germline gives CDR1 SGDLS, CDR2 YYNGEE. This CDR3 comprises 15 residues. The CDR3 protein is CASSVARGRDYGYTF. The CDR3, as DNA: TGTGCCAGCAGCGTAGCTAGGGGCCGGGACTATGGCTACACCTTC.

J is TRBJ1-1 and V is TRBV14; maybe TRBD1 (5 bases). CDR3 length: 18 residues. Germline V gives CDR1 SGHDN, CDR2 FVKESK. V was shortened by 0 bases and J by 1 base, with 18 bases between the two germline ends. The CDR3, as DNA: TGTGCCAGCAGCCAAGAGAGCATCCCCGGGACTGGGAACACTGAAGCTTTCTTT. It is translated as CASSQESIPGTGNTEAFF.

The rearrangement links TRBV6-6 to TRBJ2-7; D perhaps matches TRBD1 (5 bases). Germline CDR1 is MNHNY and CDR2 is SVGAGI (reference sequence). Trimming shortened V by 4 bases and J by 2 bases, and 6 bases separated the two germline ends. This CDR3 is 12 amino acids long. CDR3 sequence: CASSWTPYEQYF. CDR3 DNA: TGTGCCAGCAGTTGGACACCCTACGAGCAGTACTTC.

The genes are TRBV6-5 and TRBJ2-5, with D possibly TRBD1 on 6 matching bases. V was trimmed by 7 bases and J by 0 bases, leaving 9 bases between them. CDR3 length: 13 amino acids. Germline CDR1 reads MNHEY; CDR2 reads SVGAGI. The CDR3 reads CASKGHNQETQYF. In nucleotides, the CDR3 is TGTGCCAGCAAGGGACACAACCAAGAGACCCAGTACTTC.

This chain uses TRBV13 with TRBJ1-1, with a tentative D call TRBD1 (5 bases). Looked up from germline, CDR1 is PRHDT and CDR2 is FYEKMQ (reference sequence). V was cut by 5 bases and J by 11 bases, with 21 bases left in between. The CDR3 contains 14 residues. The CDR3 region has the DNA TGTGCCAGCAGCAGATCGCCGGGACTTGAACGGGCTTTCTTT. Residues: CASSRSPGLERAFF.

The chain links TRBV4-3 to TRBJ2-7, with a tentative D call TRBD1 (6 bases). The germline CDR1 and CDR2 sequences are LGHNA and YSLEER. V was clipped by 4 bases and J by 6 bases, with 16 bases between them. This CDR3 has 14 residues. The CDR3 bases are TGCGCCAGCAGCCTCGGTCTGGGGGCCACCGAGCAGTACTTC. Its protein is CASSLGLGATEQYF.

With respect to this clonotype: A junction boundary mismatches the germline segment, possibly from a read error. The chain employs TRBV7-7 and TRBJ2-3; 8 bases map to TRBD2. Looked up from germline, CDR1 is SSHAT and CDR2 is FNYEAQ (reference sequence). There are 16 residues in the CDR3. The CDR3, as DNA: TGTGCTAGCAGCTTAGCTCTCGGGGGGGCTACAGATACGCAGTATTTT. Translated, it gives CASSLALGGATDTQYF. The variable domain in full, completed from reference TRBV7-7 and TRBJ2-3, reads GAGVSQSPRYKVTKRGQDVTLRCDPISSHATLYWYQQALGQGPEFLTYFNYEAQPDKSGLPSDRFSAERPEGSISTLTIQRTEQRDSAMYRCASSLALGGATDTQYFGPGTRLTVL.

This clonotype appeared a single time. This rearrangement joins TRBV27 to TRBJ1-5; no definite D call. V was cut by 4 bases and J by 1 base, with 5 bases left in between. The CDR3 sequence is 13 residues long. Germline values: CDR1 MNHEY, CDR2 SMNVEV (reference sequence). CDR3 residues: CASSYMSNQPQHF. CDR3 sequence (DNA): TGTGCCAGCAGTTACATGAGCAATCAGCCCCAGCATTTT.

This clonotype appeared a single time. CDR3 loop: CASSPSGVTEQYF. The CDR3 bases are TGTGCCAGCTCACCTTCAGGGGTCACGGAGCAGTACTTC. V and J are TRBV18 and TRBJ2-5, with D perhaps TRBD1 (6 bases). Trimming left V 3 bases short and J 11 bases short, with 16 bases between. Germline CDR1 and CDR2: KGHSH and LQKENI. CDR3 size: 13 residues.

J is TRBJ1-6 and V is TRBV6-5, with D possibly TRBD1 on 6 matching bases. The CDR3 consists of 15 residues. With 6 bases removed from V and 1 base from J, the gap between germline ends came to 10 bases. Germline assignment: CDR1 MNHEY and CDR2 SVGAGI. The CDR3 protein is CASSRGWSYNSPLHF. The DNA for the CDR3 is TGTGCCAGCAGCAGGGGATGGTCCTATAATTCACCCCTCCACTTT.

CDR3 sequence reads: CASSPPPRGGDLTYTDTQYF. The CDR3 coding sequence is TGTGCCAGCAGCCCCCCCCCCCGCGGGGGTGATTTAACCTACACAGATACGCAGTATTTT. The chain recombines TRBV11-2 with TRBJ2-3; the match to TRBD2 covers 7 bases. Germline V gene lookup returns CDR1 SGHAT and CDR2 FQNNGV. The V gene end was trimmed by 5 bases and the J gene end by 2 bases; junction bases not matched to a gene: 22. The CDR3 sequence is 20 residues long.

The V call is TRBV2, the J call TRBJ1-5, with D uncertain. CDR1 and CDR2 from the germline V gene are SNHLY and FYNNEI. Trimming removed 4 bases at V and 1 base at J, with 5 bases between. There are 13 residues in the CDR3. The CDR3 coding sequence is TGTGCCAGCAGTGGGGTGAGCAATCAGCCCCAGCATTTT. It yields the protein CASSGVSNQPQHF.

The chain recombines TRBV7-9 with TRBJ1-4, with no clear D. V was pared by 2 bases and J by 8 bases, with 6 bases between. CDR3 length: 12 residues. Germline V lookup: CDR1 SEHNR, CDR2 FQNEAQ (reference sequence). The CDR3 region is CASSLPREKLFF. The CDR3 DNA sequence: TGTGCCAGCAGCTTACCCCGGGAAAAACTGTTTTTT.

The table lists this clonotype with a few counts. The chain is built from TRBV7-2 and TRBJ2-7, with 10 bases matching TRBD2. The ends lost 3 bases at V and 0 bases at J; junction bases unmatched: 8. The germline gives CDR1 SGHTA, CDR2 FQGNSA. This CDR3 is 17 amino acids long. The CDR3: CASSFNLAGAVSYEQYF. The CDR3 DNA is TGTGCCAGCAGCTTCAATCTAGCGGGGGCCGTCTCCTACGAGCAGTACTTC.

The table lists this clonotype with a few counts. CDR3: CASSVDPGGGVKDTQYF. The DNA of the CDR3 is TGTGCCAGCAGCGTAGATCCTGGCGGGGGGGTGAAGGATACGCAGTATTTT. The J gene is TRBJ2-3, the V gene TRBV9; TRBD2 matches 9 bases. Germline V gene sequence: CDR1 SGDLS, CDR2 YYNGEE. V was clipped by 0 bases and J by 6 bases; unmatched bases: 11. The CDR3 sequence is 17 residues long.

Of note for this clonotype: It may be a read error: a sequence one base away is much more abundant. This chain connects TRBV2 to TRBJ2-1; D gene uncertain. CDR1 is SNHLY, CDR2 FYNNEI, per germline. CDR3 length equals 13 residues. Trimming took off 3 bases at V and 5 bases at J, with 8 bases between the two ends. The CDR3 reads CASSDLTHNEQFF. In nucleotides, the CDR3 is TGTGCCAGCAGTGATTTAACCCACAATGAGCAGTTCTTC.

The chain couples TRBV27 to TRBJ2-7; 8 bases fit TRBD2. Germline trimming cut 9 bases from V and 3 bases from J; bases unmatched to any gene: 10. Germline-derived CDR1 and CDR2 are MNHEY and SMNVEV (reference sequence). The CDR3 has 14 amino acids. The CDR3: CASRRGGSGYEQYF. CDR3 DNA sequence: TGTGCCAGTCGACGGGGGGGATCCGGCTACGAGCAGTACTTC.